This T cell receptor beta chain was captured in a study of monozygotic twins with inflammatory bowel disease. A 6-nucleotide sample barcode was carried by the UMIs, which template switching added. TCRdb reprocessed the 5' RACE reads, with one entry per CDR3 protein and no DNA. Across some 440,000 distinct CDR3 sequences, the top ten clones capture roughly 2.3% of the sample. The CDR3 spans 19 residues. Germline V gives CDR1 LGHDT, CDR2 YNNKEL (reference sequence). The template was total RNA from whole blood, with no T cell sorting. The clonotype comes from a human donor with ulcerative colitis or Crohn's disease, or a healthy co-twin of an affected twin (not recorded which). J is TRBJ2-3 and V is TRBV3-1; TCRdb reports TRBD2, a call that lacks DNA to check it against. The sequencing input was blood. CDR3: CASSTRIVRLASSTDTQYF.